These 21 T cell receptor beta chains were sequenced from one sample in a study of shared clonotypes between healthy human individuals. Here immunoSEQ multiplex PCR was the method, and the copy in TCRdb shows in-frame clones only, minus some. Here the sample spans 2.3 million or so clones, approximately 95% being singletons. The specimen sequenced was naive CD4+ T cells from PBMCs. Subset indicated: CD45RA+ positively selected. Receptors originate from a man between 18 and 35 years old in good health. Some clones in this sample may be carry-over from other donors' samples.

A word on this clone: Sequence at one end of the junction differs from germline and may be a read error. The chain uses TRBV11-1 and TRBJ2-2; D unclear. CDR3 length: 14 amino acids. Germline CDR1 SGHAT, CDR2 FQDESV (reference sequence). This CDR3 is CASNLVGLAGELFF. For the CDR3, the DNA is TGTGCCAGCAACTTAGTTGGGTTAGCCGGGGAGCTGTTTTTT.

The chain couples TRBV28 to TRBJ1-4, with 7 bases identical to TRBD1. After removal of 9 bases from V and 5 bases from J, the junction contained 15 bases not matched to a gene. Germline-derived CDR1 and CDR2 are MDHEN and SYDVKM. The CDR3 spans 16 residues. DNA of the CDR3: TGTGCCAGTAGACGGGACAGACCGAACACAAATGAAAAACTGTTTTTT. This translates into CASRRDRPNTNEKLFF.

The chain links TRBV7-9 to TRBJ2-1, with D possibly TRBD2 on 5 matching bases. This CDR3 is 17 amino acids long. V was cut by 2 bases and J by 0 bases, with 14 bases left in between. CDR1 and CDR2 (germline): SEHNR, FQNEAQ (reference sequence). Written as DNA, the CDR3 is TGTGCCAGCAGCTTATGGCCTTTCACTAGCTCCTACAATGAGCAGTTCTTC. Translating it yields CASSLWPFTSSYNEQFF.

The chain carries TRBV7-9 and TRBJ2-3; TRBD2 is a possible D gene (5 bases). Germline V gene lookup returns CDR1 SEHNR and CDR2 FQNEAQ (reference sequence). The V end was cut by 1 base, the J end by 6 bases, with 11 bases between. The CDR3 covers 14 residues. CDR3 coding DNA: TGTGCCAGCAGCTTAGGACTTCCGGGGGATACGCAGTATTTT. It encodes CASSLGLPGDTQYF.

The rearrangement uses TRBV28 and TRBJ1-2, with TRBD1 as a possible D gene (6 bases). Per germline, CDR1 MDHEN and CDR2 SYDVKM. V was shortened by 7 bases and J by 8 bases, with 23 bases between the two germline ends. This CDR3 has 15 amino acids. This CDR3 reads CASNEPTGLPGGYTF. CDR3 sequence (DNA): TGTGCCAGCAATGAACCGACAGGACTCCCCGGAGGCTACACCTTC.

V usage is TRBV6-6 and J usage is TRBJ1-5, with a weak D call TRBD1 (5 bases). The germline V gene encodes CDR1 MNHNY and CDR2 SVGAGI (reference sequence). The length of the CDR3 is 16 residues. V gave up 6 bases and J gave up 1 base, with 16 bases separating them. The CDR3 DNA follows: TGTGCCAGCAGACCCACTGGGGCGATGAGCAATCAGCCCCAGCATTTT. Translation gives CASRPTGAMSNQPQHF.

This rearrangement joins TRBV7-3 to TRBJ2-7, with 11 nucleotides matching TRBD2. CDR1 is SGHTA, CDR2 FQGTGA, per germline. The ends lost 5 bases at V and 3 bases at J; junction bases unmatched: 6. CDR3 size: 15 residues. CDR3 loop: CASSVTSGRNYEQYF. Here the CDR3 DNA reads TGTGCCAGCAGCGTCACTAGCGGGAGAAACTACGAGCAGTACTTC.

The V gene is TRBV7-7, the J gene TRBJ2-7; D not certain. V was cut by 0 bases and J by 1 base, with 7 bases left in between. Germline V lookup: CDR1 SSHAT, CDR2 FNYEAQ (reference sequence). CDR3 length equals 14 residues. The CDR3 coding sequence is TGTGCCAGCAGCTTAGCGACCAGATCCTACGAGCAGTACTTC. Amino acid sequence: CASSLATRSYEQYF.

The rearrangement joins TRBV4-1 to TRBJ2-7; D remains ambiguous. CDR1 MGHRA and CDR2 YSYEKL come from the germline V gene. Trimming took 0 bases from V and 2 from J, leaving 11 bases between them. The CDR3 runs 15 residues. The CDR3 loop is CASSQDRYGPYEQYF. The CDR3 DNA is TGCGCCAGCAGCCAAGATAGGTACGGGCCCTACGAGCAGTACTTC.

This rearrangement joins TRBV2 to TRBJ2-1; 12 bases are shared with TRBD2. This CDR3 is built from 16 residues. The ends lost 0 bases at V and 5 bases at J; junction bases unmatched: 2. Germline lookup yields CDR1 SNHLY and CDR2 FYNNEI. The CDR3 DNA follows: TGTGCCAGCAGTGAAGCCGGACTAGCGGGAAACAATGAGCAGTTCTTC. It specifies CASSEAGLAGNNEQFF. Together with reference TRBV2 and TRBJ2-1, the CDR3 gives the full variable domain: EPEVTQTPSHQVTQMGQEVILRCVPISNHLYFYWYRQILGQKVEFLVSFYNNEISEKSEIFDDQFSVERPDGSNFTLKIRSTKLEDSAMYFCASSEAGLAGNNEQFFGPGTRLTVL.

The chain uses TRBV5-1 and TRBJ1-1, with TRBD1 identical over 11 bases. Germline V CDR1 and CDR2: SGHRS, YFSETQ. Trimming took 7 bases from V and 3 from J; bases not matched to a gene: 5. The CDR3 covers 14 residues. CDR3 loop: CASDRTGGHTEAFF. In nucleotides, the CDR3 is TGCGCCAGCGACCGGACAGGGGGCCACACTGAAGCTTTCTTT.

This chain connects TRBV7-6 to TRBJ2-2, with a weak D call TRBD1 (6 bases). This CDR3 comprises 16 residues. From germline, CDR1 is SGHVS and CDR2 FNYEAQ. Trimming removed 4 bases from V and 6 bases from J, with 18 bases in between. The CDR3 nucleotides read TGTGCCAGCAGCTGGGCGGGCCCAGGGGTCCCCGGGGAGCTGTTTTTT. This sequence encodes CASSWAGPGVPGELFF.

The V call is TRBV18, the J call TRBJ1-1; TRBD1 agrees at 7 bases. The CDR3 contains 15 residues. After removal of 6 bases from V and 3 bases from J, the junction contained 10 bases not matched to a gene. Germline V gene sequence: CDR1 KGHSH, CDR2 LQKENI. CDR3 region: CASSLQPGQYTEAFF. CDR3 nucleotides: TGTGCCAGCTCCCTTCAGCCGGGACAGTACACTGAAGCTTTCTTT.

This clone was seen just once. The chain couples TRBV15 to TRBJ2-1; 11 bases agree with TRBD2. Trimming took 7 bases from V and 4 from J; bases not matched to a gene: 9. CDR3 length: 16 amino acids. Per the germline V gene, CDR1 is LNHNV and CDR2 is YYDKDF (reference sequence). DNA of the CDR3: TGTGCCACCAAGGACCCCCGGACTAGCGGGTACAATGAGCAGTTCTTC. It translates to CATKDPRTSGYNEQFF.

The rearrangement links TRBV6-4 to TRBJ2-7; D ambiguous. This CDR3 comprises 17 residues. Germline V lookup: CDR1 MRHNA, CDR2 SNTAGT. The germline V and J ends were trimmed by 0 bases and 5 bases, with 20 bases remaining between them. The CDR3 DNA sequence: TGTGCCAGCAGTGACTCGCCGGCAGCATCTAGATCCGACGAGCAGTACTTC. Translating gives CASSDSPAASRSDEQYF.

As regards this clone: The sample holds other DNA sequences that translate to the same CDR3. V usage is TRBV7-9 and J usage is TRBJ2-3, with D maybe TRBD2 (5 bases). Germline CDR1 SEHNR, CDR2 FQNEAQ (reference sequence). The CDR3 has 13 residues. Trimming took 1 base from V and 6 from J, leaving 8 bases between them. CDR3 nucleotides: TGTGCCAGCAGCTTAGATCGCGGGGATACGCAGTATTTT. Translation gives CASSLDRGDTQYF.

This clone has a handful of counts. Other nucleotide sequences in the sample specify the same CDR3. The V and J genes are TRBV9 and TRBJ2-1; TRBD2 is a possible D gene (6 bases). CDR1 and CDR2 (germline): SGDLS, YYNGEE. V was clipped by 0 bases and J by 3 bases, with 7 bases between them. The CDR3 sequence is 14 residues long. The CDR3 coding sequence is TGTGCCAGCAGCGTAGCCGGGAGCTACAATGAGCAGTTCTTC. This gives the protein CASSVAGSYNEQFF.

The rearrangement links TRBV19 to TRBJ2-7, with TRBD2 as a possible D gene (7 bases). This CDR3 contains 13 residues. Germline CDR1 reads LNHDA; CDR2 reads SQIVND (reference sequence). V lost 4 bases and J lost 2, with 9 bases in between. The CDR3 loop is CASSKGGAYEQYF. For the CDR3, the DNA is TGTGCCAGTAGTAAGGGGGGGGCCTACGAGCAGTACTTC.

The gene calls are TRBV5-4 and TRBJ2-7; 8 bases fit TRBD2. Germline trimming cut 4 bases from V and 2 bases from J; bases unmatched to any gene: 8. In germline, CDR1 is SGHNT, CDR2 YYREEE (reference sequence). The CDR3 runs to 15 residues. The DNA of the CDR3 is TGTGCCAGCAGCCCCGGACTAGCAATCCCCTACGAGCAGTACTTC. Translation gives CASSPGLAIPYEQYF.

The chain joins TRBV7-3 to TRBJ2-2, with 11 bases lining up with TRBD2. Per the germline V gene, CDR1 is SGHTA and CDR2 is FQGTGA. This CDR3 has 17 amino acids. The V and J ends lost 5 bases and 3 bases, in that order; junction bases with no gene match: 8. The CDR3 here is CASSPLAGGPDTGELFF. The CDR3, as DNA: TGTGCCAGCAGCCCCCTAGCGGGAGGCCCCGACACCGGGGAGCTGTTTTTT.

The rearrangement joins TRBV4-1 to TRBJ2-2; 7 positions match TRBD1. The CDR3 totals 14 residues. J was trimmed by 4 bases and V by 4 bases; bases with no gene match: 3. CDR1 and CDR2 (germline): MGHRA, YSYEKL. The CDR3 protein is CASSRTGGTGELFF. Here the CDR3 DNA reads TGCGCCAGCAGCCGGACAGGAGGCACCGGGGAGCTGTTTTTT.